This T cell receptor (beta chain) stems from a study of blood T cells in healthy people across ages. Study-wide points: Among T cells, TCR beta diversity per million cells dropped roughly linearly as age rose. Strongly correlated with naive T cell percentage was TCR beta diversity.

Using a J-beta primer mix together with a sample-barcoded 5' primer, a second PCR was run for about 7 to 12 cycles. Each CDR3 protein is one row after TCRdb ran MiXCR on the 5' RACE reads. The data show about 650,000 distinct CDR3 sequences, roughly 30% seen once. The length of the CDR3 is 19 residues. V was pared by 4 bases and J by 4 bases, with 20 bases of the junction left unmatched. Germline V lookup: CDR1 SGHRS, CDR2 YFSETQ. On this clonotype: Its antigen is still unknown.

The TCR comes from a woman older than 75 in good health. Sequencing input: blood. The chain uses TRBV5-1 and TRBJ1-1; 9 positions match TRBD1. CDR3 region: CASSPGVPRLQGAGTEAFF. The CDR3 DNA follows: TGCGCCAGCAGCCCTGGTGTGCCCAGACTACAGGGGGCGGGCACTGAAGCTTTCTTT.